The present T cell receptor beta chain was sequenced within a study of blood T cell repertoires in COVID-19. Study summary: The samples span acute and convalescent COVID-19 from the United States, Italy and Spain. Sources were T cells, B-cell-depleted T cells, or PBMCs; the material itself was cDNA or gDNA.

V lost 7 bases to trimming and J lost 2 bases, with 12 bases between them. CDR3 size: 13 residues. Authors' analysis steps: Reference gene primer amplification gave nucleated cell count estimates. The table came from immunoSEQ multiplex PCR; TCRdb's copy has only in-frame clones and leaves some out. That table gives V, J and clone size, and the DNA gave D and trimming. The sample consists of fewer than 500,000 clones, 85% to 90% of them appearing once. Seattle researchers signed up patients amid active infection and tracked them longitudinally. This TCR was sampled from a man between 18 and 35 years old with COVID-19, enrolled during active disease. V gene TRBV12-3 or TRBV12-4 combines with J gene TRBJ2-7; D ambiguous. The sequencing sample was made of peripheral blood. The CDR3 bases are TGTGCCAGCACCACGACAAGCACCTACGAGCAGTACTTC. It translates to CASTTTSTYEQYF.